What follows describes a single T cell receptor (beta chain). The entry originates in a study of early T cells in non-severe SARS-CoV-2 infection. Germline V lookup: CDR1 MGHRA, CDR2 YSYEKL. The length of the CDR3 is 14 residues. The V end lost 1 base, the J end lost 5 bases, and 12 bases lay between the germline ends. Each CDR3 protein is one row after TCRdb ran MiXCR on the 5' RACE reads. The top ten hold about 3.3% of the sample, which has 50,000 to 70,000 distinct CDR3 sequences, about 8% seen once. The sequenced sample consisted of whole blood. The chain combines TRBV4-1 with TRBJ2-7; TRBD2 might be the D (6 bases). This clonotype was obtained from an adult who was a healthcare worker with PCR-confirmed SARS-CoV-2 infection or an uninfected control (not recorded which). This CDR3 is CASSQVSGLDEQYF. In nucleotides, the CDR3 is TGCGCCAGCAGCCAAGTTAGCGGCCTTGACGAGCAGTACTTC.